Following are 23 T cell receptor beta chains from one sample sequenced in a study of cytomegalovirus exposure and HLA in healthy donors. Primers: 60 Vbeta forward and 13 Jbeta reverse. The method was immunoSEQ multiplex PCR; TCRdb's version includes in-frame clones alone and lacks a portion of them. The sample has roughly 180,000 clones, about four fifths seen once. The sample comprised PBMCs. Receptor source: a man aged 25-40 years in good health and CMV-seropositive.

CDR3 DNA: TGTGCCAGCAGAGACGGGGGCACAGATACGCAGTATTTT. The encoded protein is CASRDGGTDTQYF. The gene calls are TRBV6-5 and TRBJ2-3, with a tentative D call TRBD2 (5 bases). V was pared by 6 bases and J by 1 base, with 8 bases between. Germline CDR1 reads MNHEY; CDR2 reads SVGAGI. This CDR3 contains 13 residues.

The table lists this clone with a few counts. The chain links TRBV27 to TRBJ1-1; possible D gene TRBD1, 5 bases. Germline CDR1 reads MNHEY; CDR2 reads SMNVEV (reference sequence). V gave up 8 bases and J gave up 2 bases, with 15 bases separating them. This CDR3 is 14 amino acids long. The CDR3 coding sequence is TGTGCCAGCGGTAGGTGGCAGGGCAACACTGAAGCTTTCTTT. It translates to CASGRWQGNTEAFF.

The chain uses TRBV5-1 and TRBJ1-2; the D is unclear. CDR1 SGHRS and CDR2 YFSETQ come from the germline V gene. With 2 bases removed from V and 1 base from J, the gap between germline ends came to 15 bases. This CDR3 is 16 amino acids long. CDR3 in DNA: TGCGCCAGCAGCTTACGACCGGGTTCGGGTAACTATGGCTACACCTTC. Encoded protein: CASSLRPGSGNYGYTF. The full variable domain, rest sourced from reference TRBV5-1 and TRBJ1-2, is KAGVTQTPRYLIKTRGQQVTLSCSPISGHRSVSWYQQTPGQGLQFLFEYFSETQRNKGNFPGRFSGRQFSNSRSEMNVSTLELGDSALYLCASSLRPGSGNYGYTFGSGTRLTVV.

This clone was seen only a few times. The chain couples TRBV4-3 to TRBJ2-4; D not certain. Germline V gene lookup returns CDR1 LGHNA and CDR2 YSLEER. CDR3 length: 16 amino acids. V lost 0 bases to trimming and J lost 0 bases, with 9 bases between them. The CDR3 coding sequence is TGCGCCAGCAGCCAAGAGGTCCAGTTAGCCAAAAACATTCAGTACTTC. Protein sequence: CASSQEVQLAKNIQYF.

The gene calls are TRBV28 and TRBJ2-3; the match to TRBD2 covers 8 bases. The V segment lost 3 bases and the J segment 6 bases; nucleotides outside the gene matches: 11. The CDR3 has 16 residues. Germline CDR1 MDHEN, CDR2 SYDVKM. Here the CDR3 DNA reads TGTGCCAGCAGTTTGGCGAGCGGGAGAATAGAGGATACGCAGTATTTT. Residues: CASSLASGRIEDTQYF. Using reference TRBV28 and TRBJ2-3 for the parts outside the CDR3, the full variable domain is DVKVTQSSRYLVKRTGEKVFLECVQDMDHENMFWYRQDPGLGLRLIYFSYDVKMKEKGDIPEGYSVSREKKERFSLILESASTNQTSMYLCASSLASGRIEDTQYFGPGTRLTVL.

The chain has TRBV6-5 and TRBJ1-1; 8 positions agree with TRBD1. CDR3 length: 14 residues. Germline V gene lookup returns CDR1 MNHEY and CDR2 SVGAGI. V shed 5 bases, J shed 0 bases, and the junction held 2 bases outside the gene matches. CDR3 in DNA: TGTGCCAGCAGTCCGGGACAGGTGAACACTGAAGCTTTCTTT. This sequence encodes CASSPGQVNTEAFF.

CDR3 amino acids: CAWSVGGGVGYTF. The CDR3 DNA follows: TGTGCCTGGAGTGTAGGTGGGGGCGTTGGCTACACCTTC. The chain combines TRBV30 with TRBJ1-2, with a weak D call TRBD1 (6 bases). V lost 0 bases to trimming and J lost 7 bases, with 12 bases between them. The CDR3 loop spans 13 amino acids. The germline CDR1 and CDR2 sequences are GTSNPN and SVGIG (reference sequence).

V and J are TRBV7-3 and TRBJ2-2, with TRBD2 matching over 8 bases. Germline V CDR1 and CDR2: SGHTA, FQGTGA. After removal of 4 bases from V and 4 bases from J, the junction contained 5 bases not matched to a gene. The CDR3 is 15 residues long. The CDR3 DNA reads TGTGCCAGCAGCTCGGGACTAGGGGGCACCGGGGAGCTGTTTTTT. Its translation: CASSSGLGGTGELFF.

This rearrangement joins TRBV2 to TRBJ2-7; 13 bases match TRBD2. Germline lookup yields CDR1 SNHLY and CDR2 FYNNEI. This CDR3 is 14 amino acids long. The junction had 3 bases not matched to a gene; V was cut back by 5 bases and J by 5 bases. DNA of the CDR3: TGTGCCAGCAGTCCACTAGCGGGAGGGCACGAGCAGTACTTC. Amino acid sequence: CASSPLAGGHEQYF.

The rearrangement links TRBV10-3 to TRBJ2-5, with 10 bases identical to TRBD1. This CDR3 comprises 14 residues. In germline, CDR1 is ENHRY, CDR2 SYGVKD. Trimming at V came to 6 bases and at J to 1 base, leaving 2 bases not matched to a gene. In DNA, the CDR3 is TGTGCCATCAGGGACAGGGGGATCCAAGAGACCCAGTACTTC. Amino acids: CAIRDRGIQETQYF.

The chain recombines TRBV5-6 with TRBJ2-5; TRBD1 matches 9 bases. Germline loops: CDR1 SGHDT, CDR2 YYEEEE. Trimming at V came to 0 bases and at J to 2 bases, leaving 2 bases not matched to a gene. The CDR3 covers 15 residues. CDR3 amino acids: CASSLGGTGQETQYF. CDR3 nucleotide sequence: TGTGCCAGCAGCTTGGGGGGGACAGGGCAAGAGACCCAGTACTTC.

The chain employs TRBV27 and TRBJ2-3; tentatively, D is TRBD2 (7 bases). Trimming pared 1 base from V and 6 bases from J, leaving 20 bases between. The germline V gene encodes CDR1 MNHEY and CDR2 SMNVEV (reference sequence). The CDR3 is made up of 17 amino acids. The CDR3 DNA reads as TGTGCCAGCAGTTTATGGGGCGGGGGCGGGAGTGAGGATACGCAGTATTTT. Translation gives CASSLWGGGGSEDTQYF.

This clone has just one count. This chain uses TRBV28 with TRBJ2-6; D ambiguous. Germline-derived CDR1 and CDR2 are MDHEN and SYDVKM. This CDR3 has 15 amino acids. Trimming left V 2 bases short and J 2 bases short, with 7 bases between. The CDR3 region has the DNA TGTGCCAGCAGTTTAATTACACCTGGGGCCAACGTCCTGACTTTC. Protein: CASSLITPGANVLTF.

The J gene is TRBJ1-2, the V gene TRBV30, with TRBD1 matching over 7 bases. Trimming cost V 0 bases and J 3 bases; bases outside gene matches: 4. The CDR3 length is 14 residues. The germline CDR1 and CDR2 sequences are GTSNPN and SVGIG (reference sequence). The CDR3 loop is CAWSVRQGDYGYTF. CDR3 bases: TGTGCCTGGAGTGTCAGACAGGGAGACTATGGCTACACCTTC.

The V and J genes are TRBV19 and TRBJ1-5, with D unclear. V lost 11 bases and J lost 5, with 7 bases in between. The V gene's germline CDR1 is LNHDA and CDR2 SQIVND (reference sequence). CDR3 size: 10 residues. CDR3 DNA sequence: TGTGCCGGGCGGGATCAGCCCCAGCATTTT. This sequence encodes CAGRDQPQHF.

The V gene is TRBV21-1, the J gene TRBJ2-7; the tabulated D call, TRBD2, remains unverified against the DNA. TRBV21-1 is noted as a pseudogene. The CDR3 runs to 17 residues. The DNA for the CDR3 is TGTGCCAGCAGCATATCGTTTCGTGGTGCTAACTCCTACGAGCAGTACTTC. Its protein is CASSISFRGANSYEQYF.

This chain joins TRBV6-1 and TRBJ1-1, with a weak D call TRBD1 (6 bases). Between the trimmed V and J ends, which lost 2 bases and 5 bases, there was a span of 15 bases. This CDR3 spans 15 amino acids. CDR1 is MNHNS, CDR2 SASEGT, per germline. The CDR3 DNA reads as TGTGCCAGCAGTGAATTGGGGGGGCGCGGTACTGAAGCTTTCTTT. This codes for CASSELGGRGTEAFF.

The V gene is TRBV2, the J gene TRBJ1-5; TRBD1 might be the D (5 bases). Germline CDR1 reads SNHLY; CDR2 reads FYNNEI. The germline V and J ends were trimmed by 4 bases and 0 bases, with 10 bases remaining between them. The CDR3 covers 15 residues. The CDR3 nucleotides are TGTGCCAGCAGTGGCGACGGACATAGCAATCAGCCCCAGCATTTT. It codes for CASSGDGHSNQPQHF. Together with reference TRBV2 and TRBJ1-5, the CDR3 gives the full variable domain: EPEVTQTPSHQVTQMGQEVILRCVPISNHLYFYWYRQILGQKVEFLVSFYNNEISEKSEIFDDQFSVERPDGSNFTLKIRSTKLEDSAMYFCASSGDGHSNQPQHFGDGTRLSIL.

CDR3 amino acids: CASSFGLAGVMFF. The CDR3 nucleotides are TGTGCCAGCAGCTTCGGACTAGCGGGAGTTATGTTCTTC. V is TRBV11-3 and J is TRBJ2-1; TRBD2 matches at 13 bases. Germline assignment: CDR1 SGHNT and CDR2 YENEEA. V lost 3 bases, J lost 15 bases, and 5 bases stayed unmatched. The CDR3 is 13 residues long. The full variable domain, with the rest looked up from reference TRBV11-3 and TRBJ2-1, is EAGVVQSPRYKIIEKKQPVAFWCNPISGHNTLYWYLQNLGQGPELLIRYENEEAVDDSQLPKDRFSAERLKGVDSTLKIQPAELGDSAVYLCASSFGLAGVMFFGPGTRLTVL.

V is TRBV28 and J is TRBJ1-2; D gene unclear. Trimming removed 3 bases from V and 3 bases from J, with 8 bases in between. Germline CDR1 MDHEN, CDR2 SYDVKM. This CDR3 spans 13 amino acids. CDR3 sequence: CASSFGEDYGYTF. The CDR3 DNA follows: TGTGCCAGCAGTTTCGGAGAGGACTATGGCTACACCTTC.

J is TRBJ1-1 and V is TRBV6-5, with D tentatively TRBD1 (5 bases). V lost 1 base, J lost 5 bases, and 14 bases lay in between. Germline V gives CDR1 MNHEY, CDR2 SVGAGI. This CDR3 has 15 residues. CDR3 residues: CASSYFQGAGTEAFF. The CDR3 DNA follows: TGTGCCAGCAGTTACTTTCAAGGAGCAGGGACTGAAGCTTTCTTT.

The DNA of the CDR3 is TGCGCCAGCAGCACCGTTCAACTCGCGAACACCGGGGAGCTGTTTTTT. Encoded protein: CASSTVQLANTGELFF. V is TRBV5-1 and J is TRBJ2-2; D uncertain. CDR1 and CDR2 (germline): SGHRS, YFSETQ. The V and J ends lost 4 bases and 0 bases respectively, with 13 bases between them. The CDR3 totals 16 residues.

The gene calls are TRBV10-3 and TRBJ2-2; no clear D gene. The CDR3 is 14 residues long. The germline V and J ends were trimmed by 7 bases and 1 base, with 10 bases remaining between them. Germline CDR1 is ENHRY and CDR2 is SYGVKD. The DNA of the CDR3 is TGTGCCATCATGAGCCAGGTGAACACCGGGGAGCTGTTTTTT. This encodes CAIMSQVNTGELFF.